This entry describes one T cell receptor (beta chain). The antigen it recognizes is unknown. No per-base quality is available; no much larger clone lies one base away. V is pared back by 5 bases and J by 0 bases, with 8 bases lying between the germline termini. Counted from cysteine to phenylalanine, this CDR3 has 15 amino acids. The entry retains the CDR3 DNA only, 45 bases that are in frame from base 1. Via the germline V gene, CDR1 is SGHTA and CDR2 FQGTGA. From the second PCR step on, the TCR alpha and beta chain libraries were amplified in separate reactions. The CMV status of each donor was determined by measuring IFNgamma production from CD4+ T cells after fresh PBMCs had been stimulated overnight with CMV viral lysate. CD4 T cells were positively selected with Miltenyi beads, followed by positive selection of CD8 T cells from the CD4-negative fraction. After staining for CD3, CD4, CD8, CD45RA, CD27 and a live/dead dye, cells were sorted on a BD Aria II into four subsets based on CD45RA and CD27. Effector memory cells were sorted as CD45RA-CD27-, and EMRA cells as CD45RA+CD27-. A few healthy volunteers provided blood, and the blood of each volunteer was split into CD4 and CD8 T cells and then into four differentiation subsets. Roughly 110 ml of peripheral blood was collected from each donor, and PBMC were isolated by Ficoll-Paque PLUS density-gradient centrifugation. Sorted cells were lysed in RLT buffer, after which RNA was extracted using a Qiagen RNeasy kit and stored at -80 degrees C.

This sample is drawn from a study of naive and memory T cell subsets (dated 2017 in TCRdb). About the full investigation: Sorted naive and memory T cell subsets from peripheral blood were analyzed in the study using a UMI-based, open-source pipeline for TCR alpha and beta sequencing. Complete agreement was observed between the functional CMV T cell responses and the IgG serology results. RNA was DNase-treated and reverse transcribed with TCR constant-region primers, mostly using SuperScript III.

The library was built by means of UMI-ligation and nested PCR. An equimolar mix of two oligonucleotides covering both TRBC1 and TRBC2 was used as the beta constant-region primer. T4 RNA ligase 1 ligated a single-stranded oligonucleotide carrying the SP2 primer and a 12-nucleotide UMI to the cDNA 3' end. The ligated cDNA went through four rounds of PCR with nested alpha and beta constant-region primers together with the SP2 primer. Incubation of the ligation reaction was carried out at 16 degrees C for 20-24 hours. PCR2 was typically performed as a SYBR Green qPCR and was stopped at a predetermined threshold so that over-amplification was prevented. Every purification after the first one was done using Agencourt AMPure XP magnetic beads. Library quantification was done by Qubit, followed by a TapeStation check on which the main peak was expected at around 650 bp. Sequencing of the pooled libraries was done on an Illumina MiSeq using v2 2x251 paired-end kits, which typically yielded about 1-2.3 million reads per sample. Each sample's library went into the pool at about 4.2 nM, and roughly 5-8% PhiX was added to help with cluster recognition. The source study handled its data this way. Using tag matching that tolerated one base-pair mismatch, Decombinator assigned V and J genes to FASTQ reads that had been processed by Demultiplexor. UMIs were used by Collapsinator to correct both sequencing errors and frequency errors arising from PCR heterogeneity. CDR3Translator translated TCRs and extracted CDR3s from the conserved cysteine to the FGXG phenylalanine, flagging non-productive sequences. Repertoires were subsampled to equal numbers of UMI-defined TCRs before Gini, Shannon entropy and inverse Simpson indices were calculated. Power-law fits to clonotype abundance distributions were performed by maximum likelihood within the linear range. On one naive CD8 sample, the pipeline and MIGEC gave similar UMI counts, unique TCR numbers and clonal distributions. Repertoires were searched for about 7,000 CMV-associated CDR3 sequences compiled from VDJdb and a published dataset. TCRdb reanalyzed the raw reads on its own, using fastp at Q25 for trimming and MiXCR for clone calling, and kept in-frame beta chains. A single entry per CDR3 protein holds the most common genes and DNA from its merged rows. For this entry, the V and J calls and clone size follow TCRdb and not the study's own pipeline. This sample is represented by some 28,000 distinct CDR3 sequences; approximately 11% of them were singletons. The ten most abundant clones make up 17% of the sample.

Overall results and qualifications from the work: Each clonotype was defined as a single alpha or beta chain sequence rather than as a paired alpha/beta receptor. RNA-based TCR counts may be influenced by expression changes linked to T cell activation and differentiation. After error correction, over 95% of naive TCR sequences appeared only once, giving much steeper abundance distributions than memory subsets. TCR abundance followed a power law with an exponent that was different for naive and memory subsets but consistent across the three individuals. The repertoire findings for the naive and memory subsets could not be validated, as no ground truth was available. In both CD4 and CD8 cells, going from naive through CM, EM and EMRA, the Gini index went up while Shannon and inverse Simpson diversity went down.

The sequenced sample consisted of effector memory CD4+ T cells from blood. This specimen's cell subset or site label, per the study, means: effector memory, CD45RA- CD27-. The V and J segments used are TRBV7-3 and TRBJ1-6, with the D gene not confidently named. The sequence derives from a human donor in good health. The CDR3 loop reads CASSPDDSYNSPLHF. At the DNA level, the sequence is TGTGCCAGCAGCCCCGATGACTCCTATAATTCACCCCTCCACTTT.